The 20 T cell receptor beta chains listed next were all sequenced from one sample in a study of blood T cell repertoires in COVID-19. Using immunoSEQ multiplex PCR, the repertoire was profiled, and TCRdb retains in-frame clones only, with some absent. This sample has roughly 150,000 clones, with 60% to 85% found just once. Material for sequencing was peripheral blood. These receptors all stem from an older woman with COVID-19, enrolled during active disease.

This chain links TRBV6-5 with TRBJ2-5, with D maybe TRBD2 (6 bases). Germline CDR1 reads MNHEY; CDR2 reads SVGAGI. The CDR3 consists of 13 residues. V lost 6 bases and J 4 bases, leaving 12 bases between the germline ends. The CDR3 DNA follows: TGTGCCAGCAGATCGCCGGGAGTAGAGACCCAGTACTTC. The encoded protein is CASRSPGVETQYF.

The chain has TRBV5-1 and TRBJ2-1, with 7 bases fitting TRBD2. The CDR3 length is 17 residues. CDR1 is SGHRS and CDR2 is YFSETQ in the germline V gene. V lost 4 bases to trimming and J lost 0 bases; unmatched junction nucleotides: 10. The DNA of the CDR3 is TGCGCCAGCAGCATCTCTAGCGGCACTAGCTCCTACAATGAGCAGTTCTTC. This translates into CASSISSGTSSYNEQFF.

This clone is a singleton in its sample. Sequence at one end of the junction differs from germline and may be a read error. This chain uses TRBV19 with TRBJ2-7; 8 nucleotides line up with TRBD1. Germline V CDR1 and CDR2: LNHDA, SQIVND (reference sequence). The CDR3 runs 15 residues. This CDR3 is CASSSRQGFHLSMVF. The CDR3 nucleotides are TGTGCCAGTAGTTCTAGACAGGGGTTTCATTTGTCGATGGTCTTC.

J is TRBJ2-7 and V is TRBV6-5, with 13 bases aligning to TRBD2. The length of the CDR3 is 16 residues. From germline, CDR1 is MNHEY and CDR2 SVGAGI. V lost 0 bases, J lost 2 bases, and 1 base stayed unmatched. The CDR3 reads CASSYSGLAGAYEQYF. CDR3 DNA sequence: TGTGCCAGCAGTTACTCCGGACTAGCGGGAGCCTACGAGCAGTACTTC.

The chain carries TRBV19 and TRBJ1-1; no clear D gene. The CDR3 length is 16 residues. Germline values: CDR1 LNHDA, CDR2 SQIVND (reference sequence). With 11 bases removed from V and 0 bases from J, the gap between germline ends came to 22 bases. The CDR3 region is CADDKGWEQLNTEAFF. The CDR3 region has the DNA TGTGCCGATGATAAAGGGTGGGAGCAGCTGAACACTGAAGCTTTCTTT.

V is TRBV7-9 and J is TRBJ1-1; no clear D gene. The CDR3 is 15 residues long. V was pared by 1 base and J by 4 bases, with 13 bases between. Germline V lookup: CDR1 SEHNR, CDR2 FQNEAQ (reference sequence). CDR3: CASSLDRVRSTEAFF. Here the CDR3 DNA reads TGTGCCAGCAGCTTAGATCGGGTTAGGAGCACTGAAGCTTTCTTT.

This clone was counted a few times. CDR3 DNA sequence: TGTGCCAGCAGTTCCCGGACTAGCTCCTACAATGAGCAGTTCTTC. Amino acid sequence: CASSSRTSSYNEQFF. The V gene is TRBV28, the J gene TRBJ2-1; 7 positions match TRBD2. Germline assignment: CDR1 MDHEN and CDR2 SYDVKM. V lost 4 bases and J lost 0; bases outside the gene matches: 3. The CDR3 loop spans 15 amino acids.

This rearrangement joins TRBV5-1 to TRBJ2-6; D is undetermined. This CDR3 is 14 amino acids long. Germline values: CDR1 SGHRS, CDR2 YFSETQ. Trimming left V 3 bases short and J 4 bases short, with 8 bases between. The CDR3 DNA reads TGCGCCAGCAGCTCGAGAGGAGGGGCCAACGTCCTGACTTTC. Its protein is CASSSRGGANVLTF. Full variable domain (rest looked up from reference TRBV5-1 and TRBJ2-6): KAGVTQTPRYLIKTRGQQVTLSCSPISGHRSVSWYQQTPGQGLQFLFEYFSETQRNKGNFPGRFSGRQFSNSRSEMNVSTLELGDSALYLCASSSRGGANVLTFGAGSRLTVL.

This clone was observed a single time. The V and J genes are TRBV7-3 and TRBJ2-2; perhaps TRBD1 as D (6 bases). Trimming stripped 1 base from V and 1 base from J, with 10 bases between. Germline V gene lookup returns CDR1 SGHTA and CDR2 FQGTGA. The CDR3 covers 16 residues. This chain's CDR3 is CASSLIGQRNTGELFF. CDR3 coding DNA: TGTGCCAGCAGCTTAATAGGACAGCGGAACACCGGGGAGCTGTTTTTT.

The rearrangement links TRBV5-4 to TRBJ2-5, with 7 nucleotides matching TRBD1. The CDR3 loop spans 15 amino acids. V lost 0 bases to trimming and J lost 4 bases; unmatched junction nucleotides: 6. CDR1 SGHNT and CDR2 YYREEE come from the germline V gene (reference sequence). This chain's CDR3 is CASSLAGGGRETQYF. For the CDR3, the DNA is TGTGCCAGCAGCTTGGCAGGGGGTGGGAGAGAGACCCAGTACTTC.

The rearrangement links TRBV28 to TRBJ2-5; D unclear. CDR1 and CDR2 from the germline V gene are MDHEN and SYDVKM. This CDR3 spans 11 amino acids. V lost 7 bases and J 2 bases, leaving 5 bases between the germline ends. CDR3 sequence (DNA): TGTGCCAGCACCACTCAAGAGACCCAGTACTTC. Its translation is CASTTQETQYF.

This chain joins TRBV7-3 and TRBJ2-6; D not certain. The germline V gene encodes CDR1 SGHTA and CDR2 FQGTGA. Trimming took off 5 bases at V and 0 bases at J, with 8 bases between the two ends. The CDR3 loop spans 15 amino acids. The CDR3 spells CASSPQASGANVLTF. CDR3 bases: TGTGCCAGCAGCCCTCAGGCCTCTGGGGCCAACGTCCTGACTTTC.

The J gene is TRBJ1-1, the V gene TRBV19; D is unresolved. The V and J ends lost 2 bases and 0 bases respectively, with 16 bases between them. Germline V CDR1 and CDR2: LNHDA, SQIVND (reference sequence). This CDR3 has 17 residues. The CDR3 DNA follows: TGTGCCAGTAGTATACGGCCAGGAGCGGTGGTGAACACTGAAGCTTTCTTT. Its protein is CASSIRPGAVVNTEAFF.

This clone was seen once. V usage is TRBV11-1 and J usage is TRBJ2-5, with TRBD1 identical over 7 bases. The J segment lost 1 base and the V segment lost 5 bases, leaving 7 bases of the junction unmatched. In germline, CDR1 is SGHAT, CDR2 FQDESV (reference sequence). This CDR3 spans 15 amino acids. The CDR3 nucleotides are TGTGCCAGCAGCGTGACGACAGGGCCCCAAGAGACCCAGTACTTC. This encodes CASSVTTGPQETQYF.

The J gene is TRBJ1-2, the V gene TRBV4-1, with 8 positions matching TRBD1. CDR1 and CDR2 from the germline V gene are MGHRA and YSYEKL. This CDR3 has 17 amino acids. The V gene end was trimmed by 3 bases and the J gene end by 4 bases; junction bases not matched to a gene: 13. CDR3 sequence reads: CASSHTVGQESIYGYTF. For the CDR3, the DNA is TGCGCCAGCAGCCACACCGTGGGACAGGAGAGTATCTATGGCTACACCTTC.

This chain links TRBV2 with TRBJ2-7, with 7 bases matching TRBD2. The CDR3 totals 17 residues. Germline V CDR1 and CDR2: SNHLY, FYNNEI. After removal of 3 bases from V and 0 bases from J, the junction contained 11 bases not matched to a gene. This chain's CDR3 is CASSDSLLAESSYEQYF. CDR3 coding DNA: TGTGCCAGCAGTGATTCCCTCCTAGCGGAGAGCTCCTACGAGCAGTACTTC.

CDR3 region: CASSPIRGNEKLFF. DNA for the CDR3: TGTGCCAGCAGTCCCATCAGGGGTAATGAAAAACTGTTTTTT. V is TRBV28 and J is TRBJ1-4; D might be TRBD1 (6 bases). V gave up 5 bases and J gave up 4 bases, with 11 bases separating them. CDR3 length: 14 residues. Per germline, CDR1 MDHEN and CDR2 SYDVKM.

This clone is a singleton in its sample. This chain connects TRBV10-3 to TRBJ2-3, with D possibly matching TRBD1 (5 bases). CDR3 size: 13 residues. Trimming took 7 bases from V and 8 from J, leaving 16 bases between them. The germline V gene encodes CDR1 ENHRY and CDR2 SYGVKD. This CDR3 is CAITEEGARTQYF. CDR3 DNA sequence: TGTGCCATCACCGAAGAAGGGGCGCGTACGCAGTATTTT.

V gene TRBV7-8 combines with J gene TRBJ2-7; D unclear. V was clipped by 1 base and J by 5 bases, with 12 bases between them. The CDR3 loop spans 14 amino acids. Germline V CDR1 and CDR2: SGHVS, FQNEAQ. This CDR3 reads CASSLDRWQDEQYV. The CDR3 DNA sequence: TGTGCCAGCAGCTTAGATCGGTGGCAGGACGAGCAGTACGTC.

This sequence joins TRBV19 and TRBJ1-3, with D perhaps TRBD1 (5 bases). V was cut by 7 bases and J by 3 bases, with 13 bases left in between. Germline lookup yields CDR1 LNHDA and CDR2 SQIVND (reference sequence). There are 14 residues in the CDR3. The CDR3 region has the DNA TGTGCCAGTACCAAGGGGAGGTATGGAAACACCATATATTTT. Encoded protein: CASTKGRYGNTIYF.